The subject of this entry is one TCR beta chain. Germline V CDR1 and CDR2: MNHEY, SVGEGT. The CDR3 is 14 residues long. Germline trimming cut 6 bases from V and 6 bases from J; bases unmatched to any gene: 7. Sequencing used immunoSEQ multiplex PCR; TCRdb keeps in-frame clones, though not all of them. The sample consists of around 20,000 clones, 88% of them appearing once. These data belong to a study of blood T cell repertoires in COVID-19. The overall study: The samples span acute and convalescent COVID-19 from the United States, Italy and Spain.

In terms of age and location, participants ranged from about 18 to 100 years and lived in fewer than 30 US areas. The V and J genes are TRBV6-2 or TRBV6-3 and TRBJ2-3; 9 bases align to TRBD2. What was sequenced was PBMCs or T cells enriched from blood (not recorded which). The sequence was collected from a woman younger than 45 who had recovered from COVID-19. CDR3 amino acids: CASSGAGGADTQYF. The CDR3 region has the DNA TGTGCCAGCAGCGGAGCGGGAGGTGCGGATACGCAGTATTTT.